This TCR beta chain was recorded in a study of T cell responses to AZD1222 COVID-19 vaccine. Whole-study findings and limits: Targets within unmutated variant regions were reportedly found for nearly half of spike-specific TCRs. Across spike, vaccine-associated CD4 TCRs were found, dominant at 160-218 and 743-854. In a largely white British group with more females than males, clonal diversity was possibly underestimated. Following two doses of AZD1222, Spike-specific TCR breadth and depth rose.

The V end lost 1 base, the J end lost 5 bases, and 11 bases lay between the germline ends. The CDR3 is made up of 14 amino acids. Germline-derived CDR1 and CDR2 are MGHRA and YSYEKL. Measured with immunoSEQ multiplex PCR; TCRdb has only the in-frame clones, and not every one. The sample lists 210,000 or so clones; roughly 91% were seen once. In regard to this clone: Its target is not known.

This clonotype was obtained from an adult in good health. This chain uses TRBV4-1 with TRBJ1-1; D is uncertain. The sequences come from peripheral blood, collected on day 0 of MenACWY control vaccination. The DNA for the CDR3 is TGCGCCAGCAGCCAAGGACCCTGGGGAACTGAAGCTTTCTTT. Protein product: CASSQGPWGTEAFF.